This T cell receptor (beta chain) was observed in a study of patients and donors after allogeneic stem cell transplantation (TCRdb year 2020). Sequences SGHRS (CDR1) and YFSETQ (CDR2) are obtained from the germline V gene. The CDR3 measures 16 amino acids from cysteine to phenylalanine. CDR3 DNA only is kept here, 48 bases in frame from base 1. Cut back by 3 bases and 4 bases, the V and J ends lie 20 bases apart. A note on this clonotype: The specificity of this receptor is unknown. No much larger clonotype is one base removed from it; base qualities were not supplied.

Library creation used RT-PCR. Sequencing relied on a NextSeq 550. TCRdb reprocessing: public reads trimmed at Q25 with fastp, clones called with MiXCR, in-frame beta chains kept. Every distinct CDR3 protein forms one entry, paired with its most common genes and DNA. The sample table holds about 200,000 distinct CDR3 sequences, of which 35% to 45% were seen once. The biggest ten clones account for roughly 10% of the sample. The chain is assembled from TRBV5-1 and TRBJ2-7; the D gene could be either TRBD1 or TRBD2, each agreeing at 5 bases. The TCR was taken from a human donor who was either an allogeneic HSCT recipient or a stem cell or donor lymphocyte infusion donor (not recorded which). It is not recorded whose cells these are; they may come from a transplant donor. The sequenced sample was blood, either unsorted or a sorted T cell fraction (not recorded which). The nucleotide sequence reads TGCGCCAGCAGCTCTAGATGGCGAGGGGTTAAGTACGAGCAGTACTTC. This codes for CASSSRWRGVKYEQYF.